The clone carrying this T cell receptor beta chain came up a few times. Its antigen is unknown. Germline V gene data show CDR1 as SGHTA and CDR2 as FQGTGA. There are 14 residues in the CDR3. V lost 5 bases to trimming and J lost 5 bases, with 15 bases between them. This record belongs to a study of early T cells in non-severe SARS-CoV-2 infection. General study results and limits: Matching with VDJdb favored anti-spike CD8 responses (missing private and CD4 specificities).

Individual cDNA molecules received unique molecular identifiers. TCRdb used MiXCR to reprocess the 5' RACE reads, holding one entry per CDR3 protein. In the table there are 70,000 to 75,000 distinct CDR3 sequences, roughly 13% of which are singletons. The genes are TRBV7-3 and TRBJ1-2; D is unclear. Sequences were obtained from whole blood. This TCR derives from an adult who was a healthcare worker with PCR-confirmed SARS-CoV-2 infection or an uninfected control (not recorded which). DNA of the CDR3: TGTGCCAGCAGCCTGAATTTGGGAGGGTATGGCTACACCTTC. It is translated as CASSLNLGGYGYTF. The full variable domain, rest sourced from reference TRBV7-3 and TRBJ1-2, is GAGVSQTPSNKVTEKGKYVELRCDPISGHTALYWYRQSLGQGPEFLIYFQGTGAADDSGLPNDRFFAVRPEGSVSTLKIQRTERGDSAVYLCASSLNLGGYGYTFGSGTRLTVV.